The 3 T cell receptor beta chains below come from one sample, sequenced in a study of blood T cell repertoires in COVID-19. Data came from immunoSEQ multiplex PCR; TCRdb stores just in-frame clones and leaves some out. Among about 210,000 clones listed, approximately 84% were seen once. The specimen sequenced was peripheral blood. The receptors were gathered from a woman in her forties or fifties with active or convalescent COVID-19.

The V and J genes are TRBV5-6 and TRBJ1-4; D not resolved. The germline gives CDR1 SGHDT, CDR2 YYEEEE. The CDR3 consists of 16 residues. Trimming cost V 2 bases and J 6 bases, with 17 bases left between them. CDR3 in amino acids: CASSFKTWIGDEKLFF. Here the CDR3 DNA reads TGTGCCAGCAGCTTTAAGACTTGGATAGGCGATGAAAAACTGTTTTTT.

CDR3 bases: TGTGCCAGCAGCTTAGAAAGTAGTTGGACAGGGAATTCACCCCTCCACTTT. It yields the protein CASSLESSWTGNSPLHF. The chain employs TRBV11-2 and TRBJ1-6; 8 nucleotides agree with TRBD1. There are 17 residues in the CDR3. The junction had 8 bases not matched to a gene; V was cut back by 0 bases and J by 7 bases. The germline gives CDR1 SGHAT, CDR2 FQNNGV.

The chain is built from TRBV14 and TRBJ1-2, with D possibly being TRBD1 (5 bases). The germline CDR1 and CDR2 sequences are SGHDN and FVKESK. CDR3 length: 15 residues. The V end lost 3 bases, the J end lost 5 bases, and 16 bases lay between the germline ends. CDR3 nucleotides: TGTGCCAGCAGCCATTTAATGGAGGGGAGTTATGGCTACACCTTC. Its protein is CASSHLMEGSYGYTF.